This TCR beta chain was retrieved from a study of monozygotic twins with inflammatory bowel disease. Study-wide points: Evidence did not back any single strong signal or clonotype linked to IBD. IBD patients shared fewer clonotypes with other individuals than healthy twins, especially patients with disease activity signs.

Across eight separate reactions for each sample, cDNA was made. TCRdb re-called the 5' RACE reads; every CDR3 protein appears as one record, without DNA. This sample's table has more than 100,000 distinct CDR3 sequences. Germline V lookup: CDR1 SGHTA, CDR2 FQGNSA. The CDR3 spans 14 residues. Comments on this clonotype: Its antigen remains unidentified.

The receptor was isolated from a human donor with ulcerative colitis or Crohn's disease, or a healthy co-twin of an affected twin (not recorded which). This chain joins TRBV7-2 and TRBJ1-1. What was sequenced was blood. The CDR3 spells CASSVDTFKNEAFF. Using reference TRBV7-2 and TRBJ1-1 for the parts outside the CDR3, the full variable domain is GAGVSQSPSNKVTEKGKDVELRCDPISGHTALYWYRQSLGQGLEFLIYFQGNSAPDKSGLPSDRFSAERTGGSVSTLTIQRTQQEDSAVYLCASSVDTFKNEAFFGQGTRLTVV.